Listed here are 18 T cell receptor beta chains from one sample, sequenced in a study of human T cells and chemical hapten exposure. Noted time point: pre-sensitization, week 0. This sample's treatment: therapeutic diphenylcyclopropenone sensitization with weekly scalp DPC. Each CDR3 protein is one row after TCRdb ran MiXCR on the RACE reads. The sample has under 300,000 distinct CDR3 sequences, 7.5% to 9% seen once; the top ten hold 2.3%. Sequencing was performed on whole blood, taken in connection with sensitization to the hapten diphenylcyclopropenone (DPC). These TCRs come from a woman in her thirties or forties with alopecia areata. Some clones in this sample may be carry-over from other donors' samples.

The chain is built from TRBV7-8 and TRBJ1-5; D is unclear. The CDR3 length is 12 residues. Trimming cost V 5 bases and J 5 bases, with 7 bases left between them. Germline CDR1 is SGHVS and CDR2 is FQNEAQ. CDR3 sequence (DNA): TGTGCCAGCAGCCTCACAGATCAGCCCCAGCATTTT. Protein sequence: CASSLTDQPQHF.

This clonotype showed up many times. V usage is TRBV10-3 and J usage is TRBJ2-3, with TRBD2 identical over 10 bases. The CDR3 has 14 amino acids. Trimming took 8 bases from V and 0 from J; bases not matched to a gene: 2. Germline CDR1 ENHRY, CDR2 SYGVKD. This CDR3 reads CAIASGRSTDTQYF. The CDR3 nucleotides read TGTGCCATCGCTAGCGGGAGAAGCACAGATACGCAGTATTTT.

This chain connects TRBV3-1 to TRBJ2-7, with D perhaps TRBD2 (5 bases). V lost 1 base and J lost 3, with 7 bases in between. CDR1 is LGHDT and CDR2 is YNNKEL in the germline V gene (reference sequence). This CDR3 region has 13 residues. This chain's CDR3 is CASSQAGVYEQYF. In DNA form, the CDR3 reads TGTGCCAGCAGCCAAGCCGGGGTCTACGAGCAGTACTTC.

This clonotype came up a few times. The chain links TRBV6-2 or TRBV6-3 to TRBJ1-2; D remains unclear. Deletions cut 2 bases from V and 4 bases from J, with 20 bases between. Germline assignment: CDR1 MNHEY and CDR2 SVGEGT. The CDR3 runs 17 residues. CDR3 DNA sequence: TGTGCCAGCAGTTACGGTCCCTACGAAGGCTCCGTCTATGGCTACACCTTC. Protein product: CASSYGPYEGSVYGYTF.

A few counts support this clonotype. CDR3 loop: CASSADRGYEQYF. The CDR3 DNA reads TGCGCCAGCAGTGCGGACAGGGGCTACGAGCAGTACTTC. This chain connects TRBV4-3 to TRBJ2-7, with 9 bases aligning to TRBD1. With V trimmed by 6 bases and J by 3 bases, 3 bases remained unmatched. Germline lookup yields CDR1 LGHNA and CDR2 YSLEER. This CDR3 contains 13 residues.

The chain combines TRBV20-1 with TRBJ2-1, with 13 bases lining up with TRBD2. The CDR3 spans 16 residues. The V gene end was trimmed by 3 bases and the J gene end by 2 bases; junction bases not matched to a gene: 4. Germline CDR1 and CDR2: DFQATT and SNEGSKA (reference sequence). CDR3 in amino acids: CSARSGTSGAYNEQFF. The CDR3, as DNA: TGCAGTGCTAGGTCCGGGACTAGCGGGGCCTACAATGAGCAGTTCTTC.

This clonotype was counted between two and nine times. The chain couples TRBV19 to TRBJ1-5; D is possibly TRBD1 (6 bases). The germline V and J ends were trimmed by 6 bases and 0 bases, with 12 bases remaining between them. Germline lookup yields CDR1 LNHDA and CDR2 SQIVND (reference sequence). The CDR3 consists of 15 residues. The CDR3 sequence is CASSLGQFSNQPQHF. The CDR3 region has the DNA TGTGCCAGTAGCCTAGGACAGTTTAGCAATCAGCCCCAGCATTTT.

This clonotype showed up just a few times. The chain joins TRBV6-2 or TRBV6-3 to TRBJ1-5; no firm D call. V lost 4 bases and J 4 bases, leaving 8 bases between the germline ends. The germline gives CDR1 MNHEY, CDR2 SVGEGT. There are 13 residues in the CDR3. Here the CDR3 reads CASSWIGNQPQHF. CDR3 coding DNA: TGTGCCAGCAGTTGGATTGGGAATCAGCCCCAGCATTTT.

This rearrangement joins TRBV27 to TRBJ2-3; perhaps TRBD1 as D (6 bases). The CDR3 is made up of 15 amino acids. The germline V and J ends were trimmed by 6 bases and 4 bases, with 17 bases remaining between them. Germline CDR1 MNHEY, CDR2 SMNVEV (reference sequence). The CDR3 DNA sequence: TGTGCCAGCAGCCGATCAGGGGTATCGGCAGATACGCAGTATTTT. Protein: CASSRSGVSADTQYF.

This clonotype was picked up a small number of times. The chain joins TRBV20-1 to TRBJ2-1; D is perhaps TRBD2 (5 bases). V lost 6 bases to trimming and J lost 5 bases, with 14 bases between them. Germline V gives CDR1 DFQATT, CDR2 SNEGSKA (reference sequence). The CDR3 sequence is 13 residues long. CDR3 sequence (DNA): TGCAGTGCCCTCACGGGATCCCACAATGAGCAGTTCTTC. This translates into CSALTGSHNEQFF.

V is TRBV20-1 and J is TRBJ1-2, with D unresolved. The CDR3 consists of 13 residues. CDR1 is DFQATT, CDR2 SNEGSKA, per germline (reference sequence). With 3 bases removed from V and 10 bases from J, the gap between germline ends came to 18 bases. The CDR3 region has the DNA TGCAGTGCTAGTAGGGTCCATGGGATGGCCTACACCTTC. It codes for CSASRVHGMAYTF.

This clonotype was counted ten times or more. CDR3 coding DNA: TGTGCCACCAGCAGACCGGGACTAGCGTCCTACAATGAGCAGTTCTTC. Protein: CATSRPGLASYNEQFF. V usage is TRBV15 and J usage is TRBJ2-1; 10 nucleotides align to TRBD2. The CDR3 sequence is 16 residues long. With 2 bases clipped from V and 1 base from J, the junction kept 2 bases outside the gene matches. The germline gives CDR1 LNHNV, CDR2 YYDKDF (reference sequence).

The chain has TRBV6-2 or TRBV6-3 and TRBJ2-1; 11 bases are shared with TRBD2. The germline gives CDR1 MNHEY, CDR2 SVGEGT. J was trimmed by 6 bases and V by 5 bases; bases with no gene match: 12. The CDR3 runs 17 residues. In DNA, the CDR3 is TGTGCCAGCAGTCATGGACTAGCGGGTCTTGTTGGCAATGAGCAGTTCTTC. It encodes CASSHGLAGLVGNEQFF.

This clonotype came up many times. The chain uses TRBV12-3 or TRBV12-4 and TRBJ2-1; 11 bases align to TRBD2. With 1 base clipped from V and 9 bases from J, the junction kept 5 bases outside the gene matches. CDR3 length: 15 residues. The CDR3: CASSLVGLAGREQFF. For the CDR3, the DNA is TGTGCCAGCAGTTTAGTTGGACTAGCGGGCCGTGAGCAGTTCTTC.

The chain recombines TRBV7-2 with TRBJ1-5; 8 bases agree with TRBD1. Looked up from germline, CDR1 is SGHTA and CDR2 is FQGNSA. The CDR3 totals 14 residues. Losses at the gene ends were 5 bases for V and 6 bases for J; bases not matched to a gene: 6. This CDR3 is CASSPGQGAQPQHF. For the CDR3, the DNA is TGTGCCAGCAGCCCCGGACAGGGTGCTCAGCCCCAGCATTTT.

This sequence joins TRBV20-1 and TRBJ2-7, with TRBD2 matching 11 bases. CDR3 length equals 13 residues. J was trimmed by 4 bases and V by 6 bases; bases with no gene match: 5. From germline, CDR1 is DFQATT and CDR2 SNEGSKA (reference sequence). The DNA for the CDR3 is TGCAGTGCCCCGGGACTAGCGGTGTACGAGCAGTACTTC. Amino acids: CSAPGLAVYEQYF.

This clonotype was seen repeatedly, ten times or more. The genes are TRBV4-1 and TRBJ1-1; 7 bases are shared with TRBD1. CDR3 size: 15 residues. CDR1 and CDR2 (germline): MGHRA, YSYEKL. The V and J ends lost 3 bases and 0 bases, in that order; junction bases with no gene match: 4. For the CDR3, the DNA is TGCGCCAGCAGCCAGAAGACAGGGCTGAACACTGAAGCTTTCTTT. This sequence encodes CASSQKTGLNTEAFF.

The chain is built from TRBV12-3 or TRBV12-4 and TRBJ2-5, with D perhaps matching TRBD2 (5 bases). V was pared by 2 bases and J by 4 bases, with 11 bases between. The CDR3 is 14 residues long. The CDR3 DNA sequence: TGTGCCAGCAGTTTACCGGCAGGAGGAGAGACCCAGTACTTC. Its protein is CASSLPAGGETQYF.